One and the same sample provided the 13 T cell receptor beta chains below, sequenced in a study of cytomegalovirus exposure and HLA in healthy donors. PCR primers comprised 60 Vbeta and 13 Jbeta primers. Some clones are missing from TCRdb's copy, which holds only in-frame ones; the method was immunoSEQ multiplex PCR. The sample records 220,000 or so clones, 60% to 80% being singletons. The sample comprised PBMCs. These receptors all come from a woman between 25 and 40 years old in good health and CMV-seronegative.

The chain is built from TRBV5-1 and TRBJ2-5; perhaps TRBD1 as D (6 bases). The V end was cut by 3 bases, the J end by 0 bases, with 12 bases between. The germline gives CDR1 SGHRS, CDR2 YFSETQ. The CDR3 spans 15 residues. The CDR3 sequence: CASSWTDPHQETQYF. CDR3 sequence (DNA): TGCGCCAGCAGCTGGACAGACCCCCACCAAGAGACCCAGTACTTC. Combining the CDR3 with reference TRBV5-1 and TRBJ2-5 gives the whole variable domain KAGVTQTPRYLIKTRGQQVTLSCSPISGHRSVSWYQQTPGQGLQFLFEYFSETQRNKGNFPGRFSGRQFSNSRSEMNVSTLELGDSALYLCASSWTDPHQETQYFGPGTRLLVL.

This clone was recorded a few times. A junction end diverges from the germline sequence, so it may reflect a read error. CDR3 nucleotides: TGTTCCAGCAGCTTAGCTCGGGACAACCTCTACAATGAGCAGTTCTTC. Protein product: CSSSLARDNLYNEQFF. The chain is built from TRBV7-9 and TRBJ2-1, with D maybe TRBD1 (6 bases). CDR1 and CDR2 from the germline V gene are SEHNR and FQNEAQ (reference sequence). The CDR3 covers 16 residues.

V gene TRBV11-2 combines with J gene TRBJ1-4, with TRBD1 identical over 8 bases. Trimming took 1 base from V and 7 from J; bases not matched to a gene: 5. CDR3 size: 15 residues. The germline CDR1 and CDR2 sequences are SGHAT and FQNNGV. CDR3 region: CASSLGHRGVEKLFF. The CDR3 DNA sequence: TGTGCCAGCAGCTTAGGACACAGGGGGGTTGAAAAACTGTTTTTT.

This rearrangement joins TRBV7-3 to TRBJ1-1; possible D gene TRBD1, 6 bases. Trimming took 5 bases from V and 2 from J, leaving 18 bases between them. Germline V gives CDR1 SGHTA, CDR2 FQGTGA. This CDR3 is 16 amino acids long. The CDR3 nucleotides read TGTGCCAGCAGCCCCATGCTGGGGGCCCTAAACACTGAAGCTTTCTTT. Translating it yields CASSPMLGALNTEAFF.

This rearrangement joins TRBV11-3 to TRBJ2-7; D may be TRBD1 (5 bases). V was cut by 1 base and J by 2 bases, with 9 bases left in between. There are 14 residues in the CDR3. Per the germline V gene, CDR1 is SGHNT and CDR2 is YENEEA. CDR3 in DNA: TGTGCCAGCAGCTTAGCCCAGGGCCCCTACGAGCAGTACTTC. This gives the protein CASSLAQGPYEQYF.

The V gene is TRBV6-5, the J gene TRBJ2-1, with D maybe TRBD1 (6 bases). This CDR3 is built from 14 residues. Germline assignment: CDR1 MNHEY and CDR2 SVGAGI. The ends were cut back, 7 bases at V and 0 bases at J, with 10 bases in the middle. The CDR3 loop reads CASKRTDSYNEQFF. DNA for the CDR3: TGTGCCAGCAAGCGGACAGACTCCTACAATGAGCAGTTCTTC.

The sample holds a few counts of this clone. The CDR3 region has the DNA TGTGCCAGCAGCCTACCCCAAGGGGTGGAAGGCGAAAAACTGTTTTTT. It codes for CASSLPQGVEGEKLFF. The chain recombines TRBV7-9 with TRBJ1-4; D possibly corresponds to TRBD1 (5 bases). The CDR3 has 16 amino acids. From germline, CDR1 is SEHNR and CDR2 FQNEAQ (reference sequence). Trimming pared 5 bases from V and 8 bases from J, leaving 21 bases between.

This chain connects TRBV6-1 to TRBJ1-1; D is perhaps TRBD1 (6 bases). Germline CDR1 MNHNS, CDR2 SASEGT. Trimming removed 6 bases from V and 2 bases from J, with 16 bases in between. The CDR3 spans 15 residues. The CDR3 bases are TGTGCCAGCAGCAGAACGGGGGGGCTTAACACTGAAGCTTTCTTT. It codes for CASSRTGGLNTEAFF.

This chain links TRBV6-5 with TRBJ2-3; a weak D match, TRBD1 (5 bases). CDR3 length: 14 amino acids. V shed 8 bases and J shed 0 bases, with 12 bases lying between them. Germline-derived CDR1 and CDR2 are MNHEY and SVGAGI. CDR3 nucleotide sequence: TGTGCCAGCCTAAAGGGGCTAAGCACAGATACGCAGTATTTT. This gives the protein CASLKGLSTDTQYF.

Written as DNA, the CDR3 is TGCAGTGCCCGAACAACCCTCGGGCAGTACTTC. It yields the protein CSARTTLGQYF. J is TRBJ2-5 and V is TRBV20-1, with unresolved D. V was shortened by 6 bases and J by 11 bases, with 16 bases between the two germline ends. The length of the CDR3 is 11 residues. The germline V gene encodes CDR1 DFQATT and CDR2 SNEGSKA (reference sequence).

The chain couples TRBV7-2 to TRBJ2-3; 7 bases map to TRBD2. The CDR3 contains 14 residues. V trimming: 2 bases; J trimming: 4 bases; junction bases outside the gene matches: 3. The V gene's germline CDR1 is SGHTA and CDR2 FQGNSA. The CDR3: CASSLQAGADTQYF. The DNA of the CDR3 is TGTGCCAGCAGCTTACAGGCGGGGGCAGATACGCAGTATTTT. Full variable domain (missing parts from reference TRBV7-2 and TRBJ2-3): GAGVSQSPSNKVTEKGKDVELRCDPISGHTALYWYRQSLGQGLEFLIYFQGNSAPDKSGLPSDRFSAERTGGSVSTLTIQRTQQEDSAVYLCASSLQAGADTQYFGPGTRLTVL.

The sample holds a few counts of this clone. This rearrangement joins TRBV5-1 to TRBJ1-2, with 9 bases matching TRBD1. The CDR3 is 14 residues long. The ends lost 5 bases at V and 3 bases at J; junction bases unmatched: 5. CDR1 SGHRS and CDR2 YFSETQ come from the germline V gene. CDR3 residues: CASSGQGLYYGYTF. CDR3 DNA: TGCGCCAGCAGTGGACAGGGGCTATACTATGGCTACACCTTC.

The V and J genes are TRBV27 and TRBJ2-5; D unresolved. The CDR3 extends over 12 amino acids. The ends were cut back, 0 bases at V and 5 bases at J, with 4 bases in the middle. Germline-derived CDR1 and CDR2 are MNHEY and SMNVEV (reference sequence). The CDR3 bases are TGTGCCAGCAGTTTATCTGGCGAGACCCAGTACTTC. As protein: CASSLSGETQYF.